The clone carrying this T cell receptor (beta chain) was detected many times. These data originate in a study of T-cell reconstitution after alpha-beta-depleted transplantation in children. A TCRbeta library incorporating unique molecular identifiers was prepared. From the PCR reads, TCRdb called clonotypes with MiXCR, one entry per CDR3 protein. The repertoire holds fewer than 350,000 distinct CDR3 sequences, with roughly 9.1% as singletons. Deletions cut 6 bases from V and 9 bases from J, with 9 bases between. The CDR3 consists of 11 residues. The genes are TRBV12-3 or TRBV12-4 and TRBJ1-5; D gene unclear. The clonotype was recovered from a boy under two years old with acute myeloid leukemia, due to receive a stem cell transplant. Specimen: PBMCs, collected before TCRalphabeta/CD19-depleted stem cell transplant. The CDR3 coding sequence is TGTGCCAGCAGACTCGGTGGGCCCCAGCATTTT. This encodes CASRLGGPQHF.